One sample yielded the 18 T cell receptor beta chains listed below, sequenced in a study of T-cell reconstitution after alpha-beta-depleted transplantation in children. Unique molecular identifiers were incorporated into the prepared TCRbeta library. TCRdb re-called the PCR reads through MiXCR, storing one row per CDR3 protein. This table has some 600,000 distinct CDR3 sequences, approximately 15% appearing once. Sequencing used PBMCs from the stem cell graft donor, obtained from the stem cell graft. All receptors come from a human donor who donated a stem cell graft to a child with acute myeloid leukemia.

The table lists this clonotype with many counts. This rearrangement joins TRBV4-2 to TRBJ2-2, with 12 bases identical to TRBD1. Germline V gives CDR1 LGHNA, CDR2 YNFKEQ. The junction had 5 bases not matched to a gene; V was cut back by 2 bases and J by 1 base. The CDR3 sequence is 18 residues long. As DNA, the CDR3 is TGTGCCAGCAGCCAACCGGGACAGGGGGCGAGGAACACCGGGGAGCTGTTTTTT. This codes for CASSQPGQGARNTGELFF.

Written as DNA, the CDR3 is TGCAGTGCTAGTTTAGGGGGCAGGGGATCCAAAAACATTCAGTACTTC. Its protein product is CSASLGGRGSKNIQYF. The V and J genes are TRBV20-1 and TRBJ2-4; 7 nucleotides line up with TRBD1. Trimming removed 3 bases from V and 2 bases from J; junction bases left unmatched: 10. Per the germline V gene, CDR1 is DFQATT and CDR2 is SNEGSKA (reference sequence). The length of the CDR3 is 16 residues.

This clonotype was observed at least ten times. The chain employs TRBV29-1 and TRBJ2-5, with TRBD1 matching 8 bases. Trimming removed 6 bases from V and 4 bases from J; junction bases left unmatched: 7. Germline CDR1 SQVTM, CDR2 ANQGSEA. The CDR3 runs to 13 residues. The CDR3 region is CSVLEDRGETQYF. The DNA for the CDR3 is TGCAGCGTCCTAGAAGACAGGGGAGAGACCCAGTACTTC.

This clonotype has a count of ten or more. The chain combines TRBV7-9 with TRBJ2-7; the D is unclear. This CDR3 contains 15 residues. The germline V gene encodes CDR1 SEHNR and CDR2 FQNEAQ (reference sequence). The V and J ends lost 7 bases and 2 bases respectively, with 18 bases between them. CDR3 region: CASKPGDSLAYEQYF. CDR3 nucleotide sequence: TGTGCCAGCAAACCGGGTGATAGCCTTGCCTACGAGCAGTACTTC.

This clonotype was seen at least ten times. This rearrangement joins TRBV29-1 to TRBJ2-5; no reliable D call. V was clipped by 7 bases and J by 4 bases, with 10 bases between them. CDR1 SQVTM and CDR2 ANQGSEA come from the germline V gene. This CDR3 has 11 amino acids. The DNA for the CDR3 is TGCAGCGCCTACGTGGGAGAGACCCAGTACTTC. The encoded protein is CSAYVGETQYF. Drawing the rest from reference TRBV29-1 and TRBJ2-5, the complete variable domain is SAVISQKPSRDICQRGTSLTIQCQVDSQVTMMFWYRQQPGQSLTLIATANQGSEATYESGFVIDKFPISRPNLTFSTLTVSNMSPEDSSIYLCSAYVGETQYFGPGTRLLVL.

The chain couples TRBV5-1 to TRBJ1-1; D remains unclear. Trimming cost V 4 bases and J 1 base, with 17 bases left between them. There are 16 residues in the CDR3. CDR1 SGHRS and CDR2 YFSETQ come from the germline V gene. The CDR3 reads CASSIIAGRENTEAFF. The CDR3 DNA follows: TGCGCCAGCAGCATTATAGCTGGACGGGAGAACACTGAAGCTTTCTTT.

This clonotype has just a few counts. The chain couples TRBV12-3 or TRBV12-4 to TRBJ2-7; perhaps TRBD1 as D (5 bases). Trimming took 5 bases from V and 6 from J, leaving 17 bases between them. This CDR3 contains 14 residues. The CDR3 protein is CASSPARVGSEQYV. CDR3 sequence (DNA): TGTGCCAGCAGTCCCGCCAGGGTTGGTAGCGAGCAGTACGTC.

The V and J genes are TRBV18 and TRBJ1-2; D is undetermined. Germline loops: CDR1 KGHSH, CDR2 LQKENI. The V gene lost 4 bases and the J gene lost 5 bases, with 11 bases spanning the gap. CDR3 length equals 13 residues. The CDR3 loop is CASSLTEAYGYTF. In nucleotides, the CDR3 is TGTGCCAGCTCACTCACGGAGGCATATGGCTACACCTTC.

In this sample, this clonotype turned up a few times. The V gene is TRBV20-1, the J gene TRBJ2-3, with TRBD2 matching over 11 bases. This CDR3 is 17 amino acids long. CDR1 is DFQATT and CDR2 is SNEGSKA in the germline V gene (reference sequence). The V gene end was trimmed by 1 base and the J gene end by 5 bases; junction bases not matched to a gene: 11. CDR3 residues: CSARVSGGAEWEDTQYF. For the CDR3, the DNA is TGCAGTGCTAGAGTTAGCGGGGGGGCCGAGTGGGAAGATACGCAGTATTTT.

This clonotype was detected ten times or more. The V call is TRBV15, the J call TRBJ1-1, with D possibly matching TRBD1 (6 bases). This CDR3 contains 16 residues. With 1 base removed from V and 4 bases from J, the gap between germline ends came to 16 bases. The germline CDR1 and CDR2 sequences are LNHNV and YYDKDF (reference sequence). CDR3 residues: CATSRAPTGWGTEAFF. CDR3 bases: TGTGCCACCAGCAGAGCCCCAACAGGGTGGGGCACTGAAGCTTTCTTT.

As for this clonotype: A much larger clone differs by one base, so this may be a read error. In this CDR3 the conserved last residue, phenylalanine or tryptophan, is missing, so a read error is likely. The V call is TRBV20-1, the J call TRBJ1-1, with a weak D call TRBD1 (6 bases). This CDR3 comprises 15 residues. Trimming stripped 5 bases from V and 1 base from J, with 17 bases between. Germline assignment: CDR1 DFQATT and CDR2 SNEGSKA (reference sequence). The CDR3 DNA is TGCAGTGCTCACACGGGGGGACATCGGAACACTGAAGCTTTCTAT. The encoded protein is CSAHTGGHRNTEAFY.

This clonotype was recorded many times. The chain carries TRBV30 and TRBJ2-7; 7 positions agree with TRBD1. Trimming took 3 bases from V and 0 from J; bases not matched to a gene: 8. CDR1 and CDR2 from the germline V gene are GTSNPN and SVGIG (reference sequence). The CDR3 loop spans 15 amino acids. CDR3 protein: CAWRMGQLNSYEQYF. The DNA of the CDR3 is TGTGCCTGGAGAATGGGACAGCTTAACTCCTACGAGCAGTACTTC.

This clonotype was recorded at least ten times. This chain uses TRBV27 with TRBJ1-3; D possibly corresponds to TRBD1 (5 bases). Germline V gene sequence: CDR1 MNHEY, CDR2 SMNVEV (reference sequence). V was cut by 6 bases and J by 2 bases, with 11 bases left in between. The CDR3 has 14 residues. CDR3 protein: CASRSGGAGNTIYF. The CDR3 DNA reads as TGTGCCAGCAGATCCGGGGGTGCTGGAAACACCATATATTTT.

This clonotype was observed a few times. This chain joins TRBV5-1 and TRBJ2-1; D tentatively reads TRBD1 or TRBD2 (6 bases each). V lost 0 bases to trimming and J lost 4 bases, with 14 bases between them. This CDR3 contains 16 residues. Germline CDR1 SGHRS, CDR2 YFSETQ. The CDR3 region is CASSLATGAGYNEQFF. The CDR3 region has the DNA TGCGCCAGCAGCTTGGCAACGGGGGCGGGATACAATGAGCAGTTCTTC.

This clonotype was picked up many times. The chain is built from TRBV4-3 and TRBJ2-5; D is unresolved. The length of the CDR3 is 13 residues. Germline V gene sequence: CDR1 LGHNA, CDR2 YSLEER. V lost 3 bases and J 2 bases, leaving 7 bases between the germline ends. As DNA, the CDR3 is TGCGCCAGCAGCCAGGGGATACAAGAGACCCAGTACTTC. Encoded protein: CASSQGIQETQYF.

This clonotype was counted many times. V and J are TRBV29-1 and TRBJ2-5; TRBD2 matches 9 bases. With 7 bases clipped from V and 5 bases from J, the junction kept 5 bases outside the gene matches. The CDR3 loop spans 12 amino acids. Germline values: CDR1 SQVTM, CDR2 ANQGSEA. In DNA form, the CDR3 reads TGCAGCGCGGCGGGGGGGGGTGAGACCCAGTACTTC. This encodes CSAAGGGETQYF.

This clonotype was observed many times. The rearrangement uses TRBV7-2 and TRBJ2-7; tentatively, D is TRBD1 (5 bases). Germline loops: CDR1 SGHTA, CDR2 FQGNSA. The CDR3 sequence is 12 residues long. V was pared by 4 bases and J by 3 bases, with 7 bases between. The CDR3 sequence is CASSYQGYEQYF. The CDR3 DNA follows: TGTGCCAGCAGCTATCAGGGCTACGAGCAGTACTTC. The variable domain in full, with the rest retrieved from reference TRBV7-2 and TRBJ2-7, is GAGVSQSPSNKVTEKGKDVELRCDPISGHTALYWYRQSLGQGLEFLIYFQGNSAPDKSGLPSDRFSAERTGGSVSTLTIQRTQQEDSAVYLCASSYQGYEQYFGPGTRLTVT.

The rearrangement joins TRBV20-1 to TRBJ2-3; 7 bases match TRBD2. The germline CDR1 and CDR2 sequences are DFQATT and SNEGSKA (reference sequence). The CDR3 spans 15 residues. V lost 2 bases and J lost 0; bases outside the gene matches: 5. The CDR3 here is CSARLGGTSTDTQYF. CDR3 bases: TGCAGTGCTAGACTCGGGGGGACTAGCACAGATACGCAGTATTTT.